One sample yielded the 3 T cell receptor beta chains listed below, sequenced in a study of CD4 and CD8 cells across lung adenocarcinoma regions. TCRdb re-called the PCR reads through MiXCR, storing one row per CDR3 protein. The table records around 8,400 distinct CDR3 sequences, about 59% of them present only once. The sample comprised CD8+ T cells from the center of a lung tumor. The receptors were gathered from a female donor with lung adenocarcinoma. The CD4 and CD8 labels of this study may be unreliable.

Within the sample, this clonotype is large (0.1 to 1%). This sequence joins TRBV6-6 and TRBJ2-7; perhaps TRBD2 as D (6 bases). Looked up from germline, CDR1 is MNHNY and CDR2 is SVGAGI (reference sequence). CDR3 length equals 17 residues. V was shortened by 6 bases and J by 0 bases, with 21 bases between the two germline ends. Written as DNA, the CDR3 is TGTGCCAGCAGGCGGGGCCTGGGTTTTGGAGACTCCTACGAGCAGTACTTC. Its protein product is CASRRGLGFGDSYEQYF.

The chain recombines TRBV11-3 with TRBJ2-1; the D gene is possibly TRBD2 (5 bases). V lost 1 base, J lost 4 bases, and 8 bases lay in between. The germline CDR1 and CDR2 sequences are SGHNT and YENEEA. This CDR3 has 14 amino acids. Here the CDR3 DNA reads TGTGCCAGCAGCTTAGGAGGGCCTTACAATGAGCAGTTCTTC. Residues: CASSLGGPYNEQFF. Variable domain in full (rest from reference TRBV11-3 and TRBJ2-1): EAGVVQSPRYKIIEKKQPVAFWCNPISGHNTLYWYLQNLGQGPELLIRYENEEAVDDSQLPKDRFSAERLKGVDSTLKIQPAELGDSAVYLCASSLGGPYNEQFFGPGTRLTVL.

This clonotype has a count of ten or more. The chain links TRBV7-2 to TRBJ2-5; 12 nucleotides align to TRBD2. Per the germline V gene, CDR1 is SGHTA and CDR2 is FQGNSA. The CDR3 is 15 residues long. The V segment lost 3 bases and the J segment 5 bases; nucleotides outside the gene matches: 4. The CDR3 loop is CASSFQTSGGETQYF. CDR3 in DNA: TGTGCCAGCAGCTTCCAAACTAGCGGGGGGGAGACCCAGTACTTC.